Presented here are 23 T cell receptor beta chains from one specimen sequenced in a study of T cell repertoires in cytomegalovirus infection. TCRdb ran MiXCR on the reads and lists one entry per CDR3 protein. The sample carries about 130,000 distinct CDR3 sequences, about 32% recorded once. Antigens for these TCRs are unknown. The sequences come from CD8+ T cells from cultured PBMCs, collected from culture after CMV antigen stimulation. Every receptor here comes from a human donor in good health (CMV status not recorded). Some clones in this sample may be carry-over from other donors' samples.

The chain recombines TRBV28 with TRBJ1-5; D is possibly TRBD1 (6 bases). V was trimmed by 3 bases and J by 5 bases, leaving 14 bases between them. The germline gives CDR1 MDHEN, CDR2 SYDVKM. The CDR3 consists of 15 residues. CDR3 in amino acids: CASSLIVRGDQPQHF. The CDR3 coding sequence is TGTGCCAGCAGTTTGATTGTTAGGGGGGATCAGCCCCAGCATTTT.

The chain couples TRBV27 to TRBJ1-2, with 8 bases lining up with TRBD1. Trimming cost V 1 base and J 5 bases; bases outside gene matches: 3. Germline assignment: CDR1 MNHEY and CDR2 SMNVEV (reference sequence). This CDR3 contains 14 residues. CDR3 in amino acids: CASSLFWTGYGYTF. The CDR3 DNA sequence: TGTGCCAGCAGTTTATTTTGGACAGGGTATGGCTACACCTTC.

The gene calls are TRBV19 and TRBJ1-6; 7 nucleotides align to TRBD1. V shed 3 bases and J 8 bases; nucleotides not matched to a gene: 13. The CDR3 extends over 17 amino acids. Germline CDR1 reads LNHDA; CDR2 reads SQIVND (reference sequence). CDR3 amino acids: CASSIPSTGVVYSPLHF. The CDR3 DNA follows: TGTGCCAGTAGTATTCCCTCAACAGGGGTGGTGTATTCACCCCTCCACTTT.

The chain is built from TRBV27 and TRBJ2-5; the D is unclear. V was trimmed by 1 base and J by 1 base, leaving 10 bases between them. The CDR3 is 15 residues long. In germline, CDR1 is MNHEY, CDR2 SMNVEV (reference sequence). CDR3 sequence reads: CASSLYRESQETQYF. The CDR3 nucleotides read TGTGCCAGCAGTTTATATAGGGAAAGCCAAGAGACCCAGTACTTC.

This chain connects TRBV5-1 to TRBJ1-6; TRBD1 matches 7 bases. Germline V gives CDR1 SGHRS, CDR2 YFSETQ. The ends lost 0 bases at V and 7 bases at J; junction bases unmatched: 1. The CDR3 has 14 amino acids. CDR3 protein: CASSLEGQNSPLHF. Here the CDR3 DNA reads TGCGCCAGCAGCTTGGAGGGACAGAATTCACCCCTCCACTTT. The full variable domain, completed using reference TRBV5-1 and TRBJ1-6, is KAGVTQTPRYLIKTRGQQVTLSCSPISGHRSVSWYQQTPGQGLQFLFEYFSETQRNKGNFPGRFSGRQFSNSRSEMNVSTLELGDSALYLCASSLEGQNSPLHFGNGTRLTVT.

This clonotype turned up a few times. V is TRBV7-2 and J is TRBJ1-1; a possible D gene is TRBD1 (6 bases). The CDR3 runs 17 residues. Germline values: CDR1 SGHTA, CDR2 FQGNSA. V shed 6 bases and J shed 1 base, with 21 bases lying between them. CDR3 coding DNA: TGTGCCAGCAGACACCCCCCCGTGAAGGGACAGAACACTGAAGCTTTCTTT. As protein: CASRHPPVKGQNTEAFF. Full variable domain (outside the CDR3, taken from reference TRBV7-2 and TRBJ1-1): GAGVSQSPSNKVTEKGKDVELRCDPISGHTALYWYRQSLGQGLEFLIYFQGNSAPDKSGLPSDRFSAERTGGSVSTLTIQRTQQEDSAVYLCASRHPPVKGQNTEAFFGQGTRLTVV.

The chain's CDR3 is CASTWRTVPGLAGGTDTQYF. The CDR3, as DNA: TGTGCCAGCACGTGGAGGACGGTACCGGGACTAGCGGGGGGCACAGATACGCAGTATTTT. The V call is TRBV6-6, the J call TRBJ2-3, with 14 nucleotides matching TRBD2. The trim removed 7 bases at V and 1 base at J, leaving 16 bases unmatched. The CDR3 length is 20 residues. From germline, CDR1 is MNHNY and CDR2 SVGAGI (reference sequence).

This clonotype occurred many times. The rearrangement links TRBV7-8 to TRBJ2-1; 9 positions match TRBD2. The germline V gene encodes CDR1 SGHVS and CDR2 FQNEAQ. There are 16 residues in the CDR3. The ends lost 5 bases at V and 0 bases at J; junction bases unmatched: 5. CDR3 protein: CASSTFSGSSYNEQFF. CDR3 coding DNA: TGTGCCAGCAGCACTTTTAGCGGGAGCTCCTACAATGAGCAGTTCTTC.

This clonotype was seen a handful of times. The chain recombines TRBV6-2 or TRBV6-3 with TRBJ2-4, with D unclear. CDR1 is MNHEY and CDR2 is SVGEGT in the germline V gene. The CDR3 runs to 16 residues. V lost 0 bases and J lost 1, with 10 bases in between. DNA for the CDR3: TGTGCCAGCAGTTACTCCTACGGGTTGGCCAAAAACATTCAGTACTTC. Its translation is CASSYSYGLAKNIQYF.

This clonotype was counted at least ten times. The chain carries TRBV12-3 or TRBV12-4 and TRBJ2-6; D is uncertain. V dropped 4 bases and J dropped 3 bases, with 7 bases sitting between them. The CDR3 covers 14 residues. The CDR3 here is CASSSMLGANVLTF. The CDR3 nucleotides read TGTGCCAGCAGTTCGATGCTTGGGGCCAACGTCCTGACTTTC.

The chain carries TRBV5-6 and TRBJ2-5, with D unresolved. The CDR3 is made up of 14 amino acids. CDR1 is SGHDT and CDR2 is YYEEEE in the germline V gene. The V end lost 2 bases, the J end lost 1 base, and 9 bases lay between the germline ends. The CDR3: CASSFKSTQETQYF. CDR3 in DNA: TGTGCCAGCAGCTTTAAGTCTACCCAAGAGACCCAGTACTTC.

The V and J genes are TRBV6-6 and TRBJ2-3, with 8 bases that match TRBD1. The CDR3 is made up of 19 amino acids. Germline assignment: CDR1 MNHNY and CDR2 SVGAGI (reference sequence). Unmatched junction bases numbered 17, after V lost 2 bases and J lost 4 bases. The CDR3 sequence is CASSYATRTGILWADTQYF. The DNA for the CDR3 is TGTGCCAGCAGTTACGCGACCCGGACAGGGATTTTATGGGCAGATACGCAGTATTTT.

This clonotype came up a few times. This chain links TRBV4-2 with TRBJ2-3; D remains ambiguous. Germline V gene sequence: CDR1 LGHNA, CDR2 YNFKEQ. V lost 4 bases to trimming and J lost 0 bases, with 11 bases between them. The CDR3 loop spans 15 amino acids. The CDR3 sequence is CASSPSVWSTDTQYF. Written as DNA, the CDR3 is TGTGCCAGCAGCCCCAGTGTTTGGAGCACAGATACGCAGTATTTT.

V and J are TRBV5-4 and TRBJ2-3; 15 bases agree with TRBD2. After removal of 4 bases from V and 6 bases from J, the junction contained 9 bases not matched to a gene. CDR3 length: 17 residues. CDR1 and CDR2 (germline): SGHNT, YYREEE (reference sequence). This CDR3 is CASSGTSGGPATDTQYF. Here the CDR3 DNA reads TGTGCCAGCAGCGGGACTAGCGGGGGGCCGGCAACGGATACGCAGTATTTT.

This clonotype was seen ten or more times. The V gene is TRBV20-1, the J gene TRBJ1-1; tentatively, D is TRBD1 (6 bases). The CDR3 spans 14 residues. Germline values: CDR1 DFQATT, CDR2 SNEGSKA (reference sequence). Trimming stripped 0 bases from V and 1 base from J, with 9 bases between. CDR3 residues: CSARDYRANTEAFF. For the CDR3, the DNA is TGCAGTGCTAGAGATTACAGGGCGAACACTGAAGCTTTCTTT.

The chain joins TRBV7-6 to TRBJ2-7, with a tentative D call TRBD2 (5 bases). This CDR3 comprises 14 residues. Germline CDR1 and CDR2: SGHVS and FNYEAQ. V was trimmed by 4 bases and J by 3 bases, leaving 13 bases between them. The CDR3 reads CASSSETTHYEQYF. DNA of the CDR3: TGTGCCAGCAGCTCAGAGACTACCCACTACGAGCAGTACTTC.

This clonotype came up a few times. The genes are TRBV7-9 and TRBJ2-5, with D perhaps TRBD1 or TRBD2 (5 bases each). V lost 4 bases, J lost 4 bases, and 19 bases lay in between. Germline assignment: CDR1 SEHNR and CDR2 FQNEAQ (reference sequence). The CDR3 has 16 residues. For the CDR3, the DNA is TGTGCCAGCAGCTCGTCCGGGACCGCTAATAGAGAGACCCAGTACTTC. Amino acids: CASSSSGTANRETQYF.

The chain joins TRBV4-1 to TRBJ1-4; 8 bases are a match to TRBD1. CDR3 size: 15 residues. Losses at the gene ends were 2 bases for V and 6 bases for J; bases not matched to a gene: 5. Per germline, CDR1 MGHRA and CDR2 YSYEKL. The CDR3 loop reads CASSQSVDRDEKLFF. CDR3 DNA sequence: TGCGCCAGCAGCCAATCGGTGGACAGGGATGAAAAACTGTTTTTT.

This clonotype has just a few counts. The J gene is TRBJ1-6, the V gene TRBV7-9, with D unclear. V was clipped by 0 bases and J by 2 bases, with 8 bases between them. The length of the CDR3 is 16 residues. CDR1 is SEHNR, CDR2 FQNEAQ, per germline (reference sequence). As DNA, the CDR3 is TGTGCCAGCAGCTTAGCTTACACTCCCTATAATTCACCCCTCCACTTT. Protein sequence: CASSLAYTPYNSPLHF.

This clonotype was seen more than once but under ten times. A junction end diverges from the germline sequence, so it may reflect a read error. The chain combines TRBV5-6 with TRBJ2-1; 8 bases are shared with TRBD2. Per the germline V gene, CDR1 is SGHDT and CDR2 is YYEEEE. The CDR3 consists of 12 residues. DNA for the CDR3: TGTGCCAGCAGCTTCGGGGGGGGTGAGCAGTTCTTT. Its protein is CASSFGGGEQFF.

This clonotype was seen a few times. This chain connects TRBV11-2 to TRBJ2-3, with unresolved D. V was cut by 2 bases and J by 2 bases, with 8 bases left in between. Per germline, CDR1 SGHAT and CDR2 FQNNGV. The CDR3 has 14 amino acids. The CDR3 sequence: CASSLMGYTDTQYF. In nucleotides, the CDR3 is TGTGCCAGCAGCTTAATGGGGTACACAGATACGCAGTATTTT.

In this sample, this clonotype turned up a few times. V is TRBV4-1 and J is TRBJ1-5; the D is unclear. The germline gives CDR1 MGHRA, CDR2 YSYEKL. V dropped 0 bases and J dropped 9 bases, with 6 bases sitting between them. CDR3 length: 12 residues. This CDR3 is CASSQDPGPQHF. The CDR3 DNA is TGCGCCAGCAGCCAAGATCCCGGGCCCCAGCATTTT.

This clonotype was found a few times. This rearrangement joins TRBV10-3 to TRBJ2-1, with TRBD2 identical over 11 bases. Per germline, CDR1 ENHRY and CDR2 SYGVKD. V was clipped by 3 bases and J by 8 bases; unmatched bases: 3. The CDR3 extends over 14 amino acids. For the CDR3, the DNA is TGTGCCATCAGTGAACTAGCGGGGGTCGATGAGCAGTTCTTC. Residues: CAISELAGVDEQFF.